The rows below give T cell receptor beta chains drawn from one sample of a study of identical twins. One entry per CDR3 protein, called by TCRdb with MiXCR from the 5' RACE reads. The sample consists of more than 1.5 million distinct CDR3 sequences, less than 35% of them appearing once. The sequenced sample was cord blood. The source of these receptors is a newborn girl in good health. Both conserved end residues are part of each CDR3. The D gene is left open where the match is weak. Some rows have no size entry. The others give once, few or many, or a class for an expanded clone.

TRBJ2-7 TRBD2 . TRBV18 CASSPPSGSGYEQYF TGTGCCAGCTCACCACCTAGCGGGAGCGGGTACGAGCAGTACTTC
TRBJ2-7 . many TRBV6-1 CASSELDFYEQYF TGTGCCAGCAGTGAATTGGATTTCTACGAGCAGTACTTC
TRBJ1-1 TRBD1 many TRBV28 CASSSAGTGGTEAFF TGTGCCAGCAGTTCCGCCGGGACAGGGGGCACTGAAGCTTTCTTT
TRBJ2-3 . few TRBV7-2 CASSLMHSSTDTQYF TGTGCCAGCAGCTTAATGCACTCAAGCACAGATACGCAGTATTTT
TRBJ2-3 . . TRBV9 CASSSLLGYPPTDTQYF TGTGCCAGCAGCTCCCTGTTGGGTTATCCCCCCACAGATACGCAGTATTTT
TRBJ2-3 . . TRBV12-5 CASGLGPVDTQYF TGTGCTAGTGGTTTGGGCCCCGTTGATACGCAGTATTTT
TRBJ2-3 . . TRBV20-1 CSAKQGTDTQSF TGCAGTGCTAAACAGGGCACAGATACGCAGTCTTTT
TRBJ1-2 . many TRBV24-1 CATSDSGYYGYTF TGTGCCACCAGTGATTCCGGGTACTATGGCTACACCTTC
TRBJ2-7 . . TRBV20-1 CSAPGRGYEQYF TGCAGTGCACCAGGGCGGGGTTACGAGCAGTACTTC
TRBJ2-1 . few TRBV6-2/TRBV6-3 CASNRYNEQFF TGTGCCAGCAACAGGTACAATGAGCAGTTCTTC
TRBJ2-1 . few TRBV14 CASSSLRASSYNEQFF TGTGCCAGCAGCTCCCTGCGGGCTAGCTCCTACAATGAGCAGTTCTTC
TRBJ1-3 . . TRBV20-1 CSARDLRSGNTIYF TGCAGTGCTAGAGATTTAAGGAGTGGAAACACCATATATTTT
TRBJ2-1 . . TRBV29-1 CSVVAAYNEQFF TGCAGCGTTGTAGCGGCTTACAATGAGCAGTTCTTC
TRBJ2-1 TRBD1 . TRBV2 CATSGTGSNEQFF TGTGCCACGTCCGGGACAGGGTCCAATGAGCAGTTCTTC
TRBJ1-5 . . TRBV6-1 CASSEAKGDNQPQHF TGTGCCAGCAGTGAAGCGAAAGGGGACAATCAGCCCCAGCATTTT
TRBJ1-1 . few TRBV7-9 CASSKGHINTEAFF TGTGCCAGCAGCAAGGGGCATATTAACACTGAAGCTTTCTTT
TRBJ1-2 . . TRBV19 CASSIAPRAYGYTF TGTGCCAGTAGTATAGCCCCCAGGGCATATGGCTACACCTTC
TRBJ2-3 TRBD2 . TRBV20-1 CSARNFGGGITDTQYF TGCAGTGCTAGAAACTTTGGGGGGGGTATAACAGATACGCAGTATTTT
TRBJ2-5 TRBD1 few TRBV29-1 CSSRTGGVRETQYF TGCTCCAGCCGCACAGGGGGCGTGAGGGAGACCCAGTACTTC
TRBJ1-1 . once TRBV6-1 CASLFLSGGEGMNTEAFF TGTGCCAGCCTTTTTCTCTCCGGAGGGGAGGGGATGAACACTGAAGCTTTCTTT
TRBJ1-6 TRBD1 few TRBV5-1 CASSDGQGGSPLHF TGCGCCAGCAGCGACGGACAGGGAGGTTCACCCCTCCACTTT
TRBJ2-7 TRBD1 few TRBV10-3 CATHPGQGYEQYF TGTGCCACCCACCCGGGACAGGGCTACGAGCAGTACTTC
TRBJ1-2 . . TRBV20-1 CGSQGSWGYTF TGCGGCTCACAGGGATCTTGGGGCTACACCTTC
TRBJ2-5 TRBD1 . TRBV20-1 CSETTGTGRETQYF TGCAGTGAAACTACCGGGACAGGGAGGGAGACCCAGTACTTC
TRBJ2-7 . few TRBV28 CASRASQGGWSYEQYF TGTGCCAGCAGAGCTTCCCAGGGAGGATGGTCCTACGAGCAGTACTTC
TRBJ2-1 . . TRBV27 CASSLLARRYNEQFF TGTGCCAGCAGTTTACTGGCCAGAAGATACAATGAGCAGTTCTTC
TRBJ2-7 . few TRBV29-1 CSVQDEQYF TGCAGCGTACAGGATGAGCAGTACTTC
TRBJ1-5 . few TRBV12-3/TRBV12-4 CASSSLGVGNQPQHF TGTGCCAGCAGTTCCTTAGGGGTAGGCAATCAGCCCCAGCATTTT
TRBJ1-2 TRBD1 . TRBV15 CATSGSRGDNGYTF TGTGCCACCAGCGGAAGCAGGGGGGATAATGGCTACACCTTC
TRBJ2-5 . few TRBV29-1 CSVLVWTTQTQYF TGCAGCGTTCTCGTTTGGACAACGCAGACCCAGTACTTC